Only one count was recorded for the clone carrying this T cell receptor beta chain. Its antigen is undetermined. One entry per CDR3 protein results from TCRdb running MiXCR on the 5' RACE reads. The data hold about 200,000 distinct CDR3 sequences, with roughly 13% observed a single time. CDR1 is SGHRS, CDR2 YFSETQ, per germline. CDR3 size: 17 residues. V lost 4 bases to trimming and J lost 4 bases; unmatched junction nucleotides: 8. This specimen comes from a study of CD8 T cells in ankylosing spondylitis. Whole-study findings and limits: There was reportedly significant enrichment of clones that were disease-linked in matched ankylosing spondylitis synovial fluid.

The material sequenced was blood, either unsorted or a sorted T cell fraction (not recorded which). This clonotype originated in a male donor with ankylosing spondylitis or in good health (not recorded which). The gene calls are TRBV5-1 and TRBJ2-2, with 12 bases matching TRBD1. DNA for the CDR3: TGCGCCAGCAGCCCGCCGGGACAGGGGGCTGGCACCGGGGAGCTGTTTTTT. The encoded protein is CASSPPGQGAGTGELFF.